These 24 T cell receptor beta chains were all obtained from the same sample, sequenced in a study of T cells in Graves' hyperthyroidism and ophthalmopathy. RNA transcripts provided the source from which TCR beta CDR3 regions were amplified. The HTBI primer set was used in a first-round RT-PCR of the TCR CDR3. TCRdb called the multiplex PCR reads again in MiXCR, with one record for every CDR3 protein. In the table there are fewer than 750,000 distinct CDR3 sequences, about 15% of which are singletons. The sequenced sample consisted of blood. The receptors originated from a woman in her thirties or forties with Graves' ophthalmopathy.

In this sample, this clonotype turned up many times. The rearrangement links TRBV12-3 or TRBV12-4 to TRBJ2-5; TRBD2 matches at 9 bases. V shed 5 bases and J 6 bases; nucleotides not matched to a gene: 10. The CDR3 has 15 residues. CDR3 bases: TGTGCCAGCAGTGACCACGGGACTAGCAATAAGACCCAGTACTTC. Protein sequence: CASSDHGTSNKTQYF.

In this sample, this clonotype turned up many times. The chain carries TRBV20-1 and TRBJ1-5; no reliable D call. V lost 2 bases and J lost 1, with 15 bases in between. CDR3 length equals 16 residues. Germline V gene data show CDR1 as DFQATT and CDR2 as SNEGSKA (reference sequence). CDR3 sequence: CSARIEGDWSNQPQHF. The CDR3, as DNA: TGCAGTGCTAGAATAGAGGGAGATTGGAGCAATCAGCCCCAGCATTTT.

This chain joins TRBV6-2 or TRBV6-3 and TRBJ2-2; TRBD2 aligns across 15 bases. V trimming: 4 bases; J trimming: 5 bases; junction bases outside the gene matches: 8. This CDR3 comprises 18 residues. CDR1 is MNHEY, CDR2 SVGEGT, per germline. The CDR3: CASSSPGLAGGGTGELFF. In DNA form, the CDR3 reads TGTGCCAGCAGTTCCCCGGGACTAGCGGGAGGAGGAACCGGGGAGCTGTTTTTT.

This clonotype has ten or more counts. The V and J genes are TRBV20-1 and TRBJ2-7; TRBD1 matches 7 bases. Germline V gene data show CDR1 as DFQATT and CDR2 as SNEGSKA (reference sequence). CDR3 length: 14 residues. CDR3 region: CSAVLNRGSYEQYF. CDR3 DNA: TGCAGCGCGGTGCTCAACAGGGGCTCCTACGAGCAGTACTTC.

This clonotype was counted many times. The chain recombines TRBV12-3 or TRBV12-4 with TRBJ1-1; tentative D call: TRBD1 (5 bases). V was shortened by 7 bases and J by 1 base, with 13 bases between the two germline ends. The CDR3 has 14 residues. The CDR3: CASTSGLGNTEAFF. DNA for the CDR3: TGTGCCAGCACCTCGGGACTGGGGAACACTGAAGCTTTCTTT.

Ten or more counts support this clonotype. The rearrangement joins TRBV11-2 to TRBJ1-1; weak D call: TRBD1 (5 bases). V was pared by 7 bases and J by 6 bases, with 15 bases between. The germline V gene encodes CDR1 SGHAT and CDR2 FQNNGV. The length of the CDR3 is 13 residues. Here the CDR3 reads CASTLGGSAEAFF. The CDR3 bases are TGTGCCAGCACCCTTGGGGGTTCGGCTGAAGCTTTCTTT.

Ten or more counts support this clonotype. The genes are TRBV7-2 and TRBJ2-7, with D possibly matching TRBD2 (6 bases). V was clipped by 3 bases and J by 4 bases, with 13 bases between them. Germline V lookup: CDR1 SGHTA, CDR2 FQGNSA. The CDR3 is made up of 14 amino acids. This chain's CDR3 is CASSFTSAGYEQYF. The CDR3 coding sequence is TGTGCCAGCAGCTTTACCTCGGCGGGATACGAGCAGTACTTC.

This clonotype was counted at least ten times. This chain joins TRBV11-1 and TRBJ1-2; D is undetermined. V was cut by 5 bases and J by 4 bases, with 14 bases left in between. The V gene's germline CDR1 is SGHAT and CDR2 FQDESV (reference sequence). CDR3 length: 14 amino acids. CDR3 bases: TGTGCCAGCAGCAATCTCCACGGACCCTATGGCTACACCTTC. It translates to CASSNLHGPYGYTF.

In this sample, this clonotype turned up many times. The chain couples TRBV6-1 to TRBJ2-7; D might be TRBD2 (5 bases). Trimming stripped 6 bases from V and 7 bases from J, with 13 bases between. CDR3 length equals 12 residues. Germline V gene data show CDR1 as MNHNS and CDR2 as SASEGT. The chain's CDR3 is CASSPSRTEQYF. The CDR3 region has the DNA TGTGCCAGCAGCCCTTCCCGGACTGAGCAGTACTTC.

This chain links TRBV6-5 with TRBJ1-1; D might be TRBD1 (6 bases). This CDR3 is 16 amino acids long. Germline-derived CDR1 and CDR2 are MNHEY and SVGAGI. Trimming removed 0 bases at V and 1 base at J, with 12 bases between. As DNA, the CDR3 is TGTGCCAGCAGTTACTCTACTGGGACACCGAACACTGAAGCTTTCTTT. Translated: CASSYSTGTPNTEAFF.

There are many counts of this clonotype. This sequence joins TRBV6-1 and TRBJ2-5; D may be TRBD1 (6 bases). V was pared by 5 bases and J by 5 bases, with 15 bases between. The CDR3 runs to 14 residues. The germline V gene has CDR1 MNHNS and CDR2 SASEGT. The CDR3 nucleotides are TGTGCCAGCAGTCCGCGACAGGTTTGGGAGACCCAGTACTTC. Encoded protein: CASSPRQVWETQYF.

This clonotype was counted at least ten times. The V call is TRBV7-2, the J call TRBJ1-1; D is unclear. The CDR3 totals 14 residues. Trimming stripped 1 base from V and 6 bases from J, with 12 bases between. The germline V gene has CDR1 SGHTA and CDR2 FQGNSA. The CDR3 region is CASSLVFAAAEAFF. The CDR3 coding sequence is TGTGCCAGCAGCTTAGTATTCGCGGCAGCTGAAGCTTTCTTT. Combining the CDR3 with reference TRBV7-2 and TRBJ1-1 gives the whole variable domain GAGVSQSPSNKVTEKGKDVELRCDPISGHTALYWYRQSLGQGLEFLIYFQGNSAPDKSGLPSDRFSAERTGGSVSTLTIQRTQQEDSAVYLCASSLVFAAAEAFFGQGTRLTVV.

This clonotype was seen only a few times. A much larger clonotype is one base distant, so this may be a read error. The J gene is TRBJ2-7, the V gene TRBV29-1; maybe TRBD2 (5 bases). The CDR3 loop spans 11 amino acids. Germline CDR1 SQVTM, CDR2 ANQGSEA. Trimming pared 7 bases from V and 4 bases from J, leaving 11 bases between. CDR3 bases: TGCAGCGCCGAAAGGGAGTACGAGCAGTACTTC. Its translation: CSAEREYEQYF.

The chain employs TRBV7-3 and TRBJ1-1, with TRBD1 as a possible D gene (6 bases). V was trimmed by 2 bases and J by 7 bases, leaving 17 bases between them. CDR1 and CDR2 from the germline V gene are SGHTA and FQGTGA. This CDR3 spans 15 amino acids. The CDR3 here is CASSLSVGGQGEAFF. The DNA of the CDR3 is TGTGCCAGCAGCTTATCAGTGGGGGGGCAGGGTGAAGCTTTCTTT.

V and J are TRBV27 and TRBJ2-7, with D perhaps TRBD1 or TRBD2 (6 bases each). Per germline, CDR1 MNHEY and CDR2 SMNVEV (reference sequence). Trimming pared 0 bases from V and 9 bases from J, leaving 27 bases between. This CDR3 is built from 18 residues. This CDR3 reads CASSLSGRRGGRSIAQYF. The CDR3 nucleotides are TGTGCCAGCAGTTTATCTGGTCGGCGAGGGGGGAGAAGTATTGCGCAGTACTTC.

This clonotype came up many times. The chain links TRBV19 to TRBJ1-2, with D perhaps matching TRBD1 (6 bases). CDR3 length equals 15 residues. V shed 6 bases and J shed 1 base, with 15 bases lying between them. Germline lookup yields CDR1 LNHDA and CDR2 SQIVND (reference sequence). The CDR3: CASRDTGILNYGYTF. CDR3 bases: TGTGCCAGTAGGGATACAGGGATCCTTAACTATGGCTACACCTTC.

This sequence joins TRBV5-5 and TRBJ1-1; no clear D gene. The CDR3 extends over 15 amino acids. Trimming shortened V by 2 bases and J by 0 bases, and 11 bases separated the two germline ends. Germline V gene lookup returns CDR1 SGHKS and CDR2 YYEKEE (reference sequence). The CDR3 protein is CASSLMGQVNTEAFF. As DNA, the CDR3 is TGTGCCAGCAGCTTAATGGGCCAGGTGAACACTGAAGCTTTCTTT.

This clonotype has ten or more counts. The rearrangement joins TRBV12-3 or TRBV12-4 to TRBJ2-2; D is perhaps TRBD2 (5 bases). The V and J ends lost 7 bases and 7 bases respectively, with 10 bases between them. This CDR3 is built from 12 residues. CDR3 protein: CASTRGSGELFF. DNA for the CDR3: TGTGCCAGCACCCGAGGGAGCGGGGAGCTGTTTTTT.

At least ten counts were recorded for this clonotype. The J gene is TRBJ2-7, the V gene TRBV6-2 or TRBV6-3, with a tentative D call TRBD1 (6 bases). Trimming cost V 6 bases and J 2 bases, with 17 bases left between them. CDR1 is MNHEY and CDR2 is SVGEGT in the germline V gene. The CDR3 is made up of 15 amino acids. The CDR3 region is CASRFPTGPTYEQYF. The CDR3 DNA sequence: TGTGCCAGCAGGTTCCCCACAGGGCCTACCTACGAGCAGTACTTC.

This clonotype was detected only a few times. J is TRBJ1-6 and V is TRBV5-1; 11 bases are shared with TRBD1. V lost 4 bases and J lost 7; bases outside the gene matches: 7. This CDR3 region has 16 residues. The germline CDR1 and CDR2 sequences are SGHRS and YFSETQ. CDR3 coding DNA: TGCGCCAGCAGCATGGGGACAGGGGGTCCGAATTCACCCCTCCACTTT. Amino acid sequence: CASSMGTGGPNSPLHF.

This clonotype was counted ten times or more. This rearrangement joins TRBV27 to TRBJ2-7; maybe TRBD1 (5 bases). The V gene lost 3 bases and the J gene lost 1 base, with 10 bases spanning the gap. This CDR3 is built from 14 residues. The germline V gene encodes CDR1 MNHEY and CDR2 SMNVEV (reference sequence). For the CDR3, the DNA is TGTGCCAGCAGTTTCGATGGGGCTTCCTACGAGCAGTACTTC. Translating it yields CASSFDGASYEQYF.

This clonotype was picked up a small number of times. CDR3 region: CASTPNRENTEAFF. CDR3 bases: TGTGCCAGCACCCCCAACAGGGAAAACACTGAAGCTTTCTTT. The V call is TRBV3-1, the J call TRBJ1-1; tentatively, D is TRBD1 (6 bases). The CDR3 has 14 residues. CDR1 is LGHDT and CDR2 is YNNKEL in the germline V gene (reference sequence). Trimming cost V 7 bases and J 2 bases, with 14 bases left between them.

This clonotype was detected many times. The rearrangement joins TRBV6-5 to TRBJ1-1; D not resolved. With 6 bases removed from V and 3 bases from J, the gap between germline ends came to 5 bases. CDR3 length equals 11 residues. Germline CDR1 MNHEY, CDR2 SVGAGI. CDR3 sequence (DNA): TGTGCCAGCAGGCTATACACTGAAGCTTTCTTT. Residues: CASRLYTEAFF.

This clonotype was counted at least ten times. The chain employs TRBV28 and TRBJ1-1, with D unclear. This CDR3 spans 13 amino acids. The V end lost 5 bases, the J end lost 2 bases, and 9 bases lay between the germline ends. CDR1 is MDHEN and CDR2 is SYDVKM in the germline V gene. The CDR3 sequence: CASSPPANTEAFF. CDR3 coding DNA: TGTGCCAGCAGTCCCCCGGCCAACACTGAAGCTTTCTTT.